The source of this T cell receptor beta chain is a study of blood T cell repertoires in COVID-19. Study-wide context: Italy, Spain and the United States were the sources of the convalescent and acute COVID-19 samples.

The CDR3 is 17 residues long. V dropped 10 bases and J dropped 2 bases, with 27 bases sitting between them. Germline V CDR1 and CDR2: WNHNN, SYGVQD (reference sequence). This clone was detected once. Sequencing was performed with immunoSEQ multiplex PCR; in TCRdb, only in-frame clones are kept and a portion is missing. Of 200,000 to 250,000 clones listed, roughly 88% were seen once; the top ten hold roughly 3.7%. The chain employs TRBV10-1 and TRBJ2-7, with D perhaps matching TRBD1 (6 bases). Sequencing was carried out using PBMCs or T cells enriched from blood (not recorded which). The origin of this receptor is a woman aged 30 to 39 who had been exposed to COVID-19. The CDR3: CAIEIRPRQADTYEQYF. The DNA of the CDR3 is TGCGCCATCGAAATTAGGCCCCGACAGGCGGATACCTACGAGCAGTACTTC.